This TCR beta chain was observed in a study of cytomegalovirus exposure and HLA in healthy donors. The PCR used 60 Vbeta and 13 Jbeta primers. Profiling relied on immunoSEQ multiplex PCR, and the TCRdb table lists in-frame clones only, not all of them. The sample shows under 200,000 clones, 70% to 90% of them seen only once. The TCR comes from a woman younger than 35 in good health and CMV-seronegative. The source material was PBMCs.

CDR3 coding DNA: TGTGCCAGCAGCTCCTTAGCCGGATGGGAGGCTTTCTTT. This translates into CASSSLAGWEAFF. J is TRBJ1-1 and V is TRBV7-9; no reliable D call. CDR3 length: 13 residues. Per germline, CDR1 SEHNR and CDR2 FQNEAQ (reference sequence). With 4 bases removed from V and 11 bases from J, the gap between germline ends came to 17 bases. The variable domain in full, with the rest retrieved from reference TRBV7-9 and TRBJ1-1, is DTGVSQNPRHKITKRGQNVTFRCDPISEHNRLYWYRQTLGQGPEFLTYFQNEAQLEKSRLLSDRFSAERPKGSFSTLEIQRTEQGDSAMYLCASSSLAGWEAFFGQGTRLTVV.